The T cell receptor beta chain under discussion was sequenced for a study of blood T cells in healthy people across ages (dated by TCRdb to between 2014 and 2017). With respect to the entire study: Template switching captured roughly one uniquely barcoded TCR beta cDNA molecule per two T cells in model experiments. The study measured age-related changes in TCR beta repertoire diversity using deep sequencing normalized with unique cDNA molecular identifiers. Donors were grouped into four age groups: young (average roughly 17 years), middle-aged (39), aged (around 60) and long-lived (82). Donors of different ages were randomly distributed across sequencing lanes to avoid experimental bias. The study analyzed two additional independent replicas of 1 million unique cDNA reads from the same blood draw for two donors, one aged 18 to 30 and one aged 80 or older.

Library preparation used 5' RACE. Instrument on record: Illumina HiSeq 2500. A second PCR of about 6 to 12 cycles was performed with a sample-barcoded 5' primer and a J-beta primer mix. A unique molecular identifier was introduced onto each TCR beta cDNA molecule by a template-switch 5' adaptor carrying 12 random nucleotides. At least 2.5 million CDR3-containing paired-end reads were obtained from each sample. First-strand cDNA synthesis was performed from all RNA using the Mint cDNA synthesis kit, with priming by a TRBC-specific oligonucleotide. All cDNA was treated with uracil-DNA glycosylase and then went through a first 18-cycle PCR with the universal primers M1SS and BC2_uni_R. The original pipeline was this. For normalization, 1 million high-quality reads, each with a distinct molecular identifier, were randomly selected from each sample. Reads with shared molecular identifiers were discarded instead of being binned into consensus sequences. MiTCR, run with a Q25 quality threshold and the strictest error-elimination algorithm, handled CDR3 identification, clonotype clustering and error correction. A nonparametric unseen species model with Euler transformation was used to estimate lower-bound total TCR beta diversity. Starting from the raw public reads, TCRdb applied fastp trimming at Q25, assembled clones with MiXCR and retained in-frame beta chains. Each CDR3 protein gets just one entry, which takes the most common genes and DNA from the rows behind it. The V and J calls come from TCRdb's annotation, not from the publication. This sample comprises 1.5 million to 2 million distinct CDR3 sequences, about 35% of them detected only once. Approximately 11% of the sample is held by the ten biggest clonotypes.

A word on this clonotype: The antigen this receptor binds is unknown. At one boundary the junction diverges from the germline segment, which might be a read error.

The germline V gene yields MGHRA for CDR1 and YSYEKL for CDR2. The CDR3 covers 14 residues, taking in both the cysteine and the phenylalanine. Only the CDR3 part of the read is kept: 42 bases, read in frame from the first base. Study-wide findings and limitations: There was a strong correlation between observed TCR beta diversity and the percentage of naive T cells measured by flow cytometry. Observed TCR beta diversity per million T cells fell roughly linearly with age, and a significant reduction was already apparent by age roughly 40. Estimates of total diversity based on one million sequenced T cells were regarded as lower bounds and as underestimates. Bulk unsorted PBMC profiling prevented conclusive comparison of naive and antigen-experienced compartments. Because the CMV infection status of the donors was unknown, age-related changes in expanded clonotypes may potentially have been confounded. The long-lived group showed more naive CD4+ T cells, fewer expanded clones and increased TCR diversity than the aged group, suggesting age selection.

Donors were 39 systemically healthy Caucasian individuals from Russia aged 6 to 90 years. Each donor gave around 9.5 milliliters of peripheral blood, collected into EDTA-treated Vacutainer tubes. Ficoll-Paque density-gradient centrifugation was used to isolate PBMCs, with at least 6.5 million per sample. Total RNA, at least 6 micrograms per sample, was extracted from PBMCs with Trizol reagent. The percentages of naive CD45RAhigh/CD27high T cells were determined by flow cytometry on a PBMC aliquot from every donor. Material: blood. This TCR was recovered from a woman in her 30s in good health. The receptor chain draws on TRBV4-1 and TRBJ2-3; a tentative D match to TRBD2 spans 6 bases. The nucleotides read TGCGCCTGCAGCCAAGTAACCGGGCGGGGTACGCAGTATTTT. It codes for CACSQVTGRGTQYF.